This T cell receptor (beta chain) was found in a study of T cell repertoires and Cas9 in healthy adults (dated by TCRdb to the late 2010s). Some background on the complete study: Within the CD4 and CD8 compartments, SpCas9-reactive T cells were assessed for multi-effector potency, cytotoxicity and lineage determination. Preexisting T cell immunity against the Streptococcus pyogenes Cas9 nuclease (SpCas9) used in CRISPR gene editing was examined in the study.

Library prep was done by the immunoSEQ multiplex PCR assay. TCRdb provides this immuneACCESS table in a form limited to in-frame rearrangements. Some clones are lacking; in checked studies, under half of them reflect an unresolved V gene, and why the rest are absent is not known. Here the sample has more than 12,000 clones; 89% occur a single time. The ten largest clones add up to approximately 2.1% of the sample. V is cut back by 7 bases and J by 2 bases, with 11 bases in the junction unmatched. Inclusive of the bounding cysteine and phenylalanine, the CDR3 is 16 residues long. The entry retains the CDR3 DNA only, 48 bases that are in frame from base 1. CDR1 is given as SGHDT and CDR2 as YYEEEE, both from the germline V gene. Remarks on this clone: Its binding antigen is unknown. Within one base of it there is no much larger clone, and no base qualities were kept.

The study at large found these results: In vitro, SpCas9-reactive regulatory T cells were reported to reduce the proliferation and function of SpCas9-reactive effector T cells.

Healthy humans were used as donors in the study. Recombination connected TRBV5-6 to TRBJ2-1; 8 central nucleotides agree with TRBD2. The sequenced material came from Tregs (CD4+, CD25+, CD127-, CD137-, CD154-) from PBMCs; culture status not recorded. This TCR came from a human donor in good health. Here is the DNA: TGTGCCAGCGGATTTTTTAGCGGGGCCCCCTACAATGAGCAGTTCTTC. It encodes CASGFFSGAPYNEQFF.